This paragraph covers one T cell receptor beta chain sequence. This sample was included in a study of blood T cell repertoires in COVID-19. For the study at large: T cells, B-cell-depleted T cells, or PBMCs provided the cDNA or gDNA that served as material.

V shed 1 base and J 1 base; nucleotides not matched to a gene: 4. The CDR3 covers 16 residues. Looked up from germline, CDR1 is MNHEY and CDR2 is SMNVEV (reference sequence). Per the original data handling: Using reference gene primer amplification, nucleated cell counts were estimated. Assay: immunoSEQ multiplex PCR; the TCRdb copy retains only in-frame clones and omits some. That table supplies the V and J calls and clone size; D and trimming were determined from the DNA. This table holds a few hundred thousand clones, around 86% found once. This receptor was identified in a man aged 18 to 29 with active or convalescent COVID-19. Sequenced sample: peripheral blood. The chain employs TRBV27 and TRBJ2-1; 7 positions agree with TRBD2. For the CDR3, the DNA is TGTGCCAGCAGTTTATTTTCGGGGGGTTCCTACAATGAGCAGTTCTTC. Residues: CASSLFSGGSYNEQFF.